This T cell receptor (beta chain) originates from a study of technical replicates of blood from a handful of donors. TCRdb keeps only in-frame clones here, not all; method: immunoSEQ multiplex PCR. The repertoire holds under 65,000 clones, with 92% as singletons. CDR1 is SGHTS and CDR2 is YDEGEE in the germline V gene. This CDR3 is 14 amino acids long. Trimming removed 1 base from V and 6 bases from J, with 14 bases in between. The chain combines TRBV5-8 with TRBJ2-7; D ambiguous. This sequence was found in a human donor in good health. Some clones in this sample may be carry-over from other donors' samples. The sequenced material came from PBMCs. CDR3 loop: CASSLSARSGEQYF. CDR3 DNA sequence: TGTGCCAGCAGCTTGAGTGCCAGATCGGGCGAGCAGTACTTC.